This T cell receptor (beta chain) was found in a study of T cells in Graves' hyperthyroidism and ophthalmopathy. Study-level findings and limits: Progression to ophthalmopathy was predicted a median of roughly 6.5 months early. Blood samples included most of the expanded thyroid clonotypes exceeding 0.001.

Germline CDR1 is KGHDR and CDR2 is SFDVKD. Trimming cost V 6 bases and J 3 bases; bases outside gene matches: 4. The CDR3 loop spans 15 amino acids. Template material for amplifying TCR beta CDR3 regions consisted of RNA transcripts. RT-PCR in the first round (using the HTBI primer set) targeted the TCR CDR3. TCRdb processed the multiplex PCR reads anew with MiXCR; each CDR3 protein has one entry. The sample lists a few hundred thousand distinct CDR3 sequences, about a sixth occurring once. It was uncontrolled infection, other autoimmune disease, pregnancy or lactation that excluded patients. The sample holds many counts of this clonotype. Antigen unknown.

The chain carries TRBV24-1 and TRBJ2-3; TRBD2 matches 11 bases. The receptor's source is a woman aged 40 to 49 with Graves' ophthalmopathy. Sample: blood. The CDR3 DNA reads as TGTGCCACCAGTCCATCTAGCGGGGGGACAGATACGCAGTATTTT. This translates into CATSPSSGGTDTQYF.